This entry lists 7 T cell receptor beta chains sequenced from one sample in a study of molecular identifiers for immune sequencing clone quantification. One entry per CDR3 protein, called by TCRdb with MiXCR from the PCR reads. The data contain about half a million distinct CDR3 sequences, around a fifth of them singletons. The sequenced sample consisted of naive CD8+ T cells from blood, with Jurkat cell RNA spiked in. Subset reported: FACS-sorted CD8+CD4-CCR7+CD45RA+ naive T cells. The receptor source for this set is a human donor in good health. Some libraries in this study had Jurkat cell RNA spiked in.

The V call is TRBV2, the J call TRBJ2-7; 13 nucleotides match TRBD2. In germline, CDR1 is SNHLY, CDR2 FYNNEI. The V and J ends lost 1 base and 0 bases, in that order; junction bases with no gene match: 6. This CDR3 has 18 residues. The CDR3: CASSEGGLAGPPSYEQYF. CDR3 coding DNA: TGTGCCAGCAGTGAAGGGGGACTAGCGGGACCTCCCTCCTACGAGCAGTACTTC.

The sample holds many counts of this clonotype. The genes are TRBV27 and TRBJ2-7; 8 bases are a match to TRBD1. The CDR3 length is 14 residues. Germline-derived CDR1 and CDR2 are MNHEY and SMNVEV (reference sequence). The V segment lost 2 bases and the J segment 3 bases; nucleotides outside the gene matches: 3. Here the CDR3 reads CASSLGTGRYEQYF. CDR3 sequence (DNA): TGTGCCAGCAGTTTAGGGACAGGACGCTACGAGCAGTACTTC.

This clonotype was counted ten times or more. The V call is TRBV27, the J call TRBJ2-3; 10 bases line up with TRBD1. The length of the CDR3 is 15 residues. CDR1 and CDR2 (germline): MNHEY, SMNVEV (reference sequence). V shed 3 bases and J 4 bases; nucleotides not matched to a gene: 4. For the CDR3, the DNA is TGTGCCAGCAGTTTCGGACAGGGGGGAGCAGATACGCAGTATTTT. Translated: CASSFGQGGADTQYF.

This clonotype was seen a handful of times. The CDR3, as DNA: TGTGCCAGCAGCCCCTTAGCGGGAGGGCCGGGGGTGACCCAGTACTTC. Its protein product is CASSPLAGGPGVTQYF. The rearrangement uses TRBV9 and TRBJ2-5; 11 bases align to TRBD2. This CDR3 region has 16 residues. The junction had 12 bases not matched to a gene; V was cut back by 4 bases and J by 7 bases. Germline values: CDR1 SGDLS, CDR2 YYNGEE.

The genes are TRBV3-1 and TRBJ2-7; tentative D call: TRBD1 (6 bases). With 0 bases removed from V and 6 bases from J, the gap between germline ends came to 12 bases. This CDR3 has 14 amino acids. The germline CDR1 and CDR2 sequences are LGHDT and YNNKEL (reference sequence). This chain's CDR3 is CASSQDTGLGEQYF. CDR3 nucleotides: TGTGCCAGCAGCCAAGATACAGGGCTGGGCGAGCAGTACTTC.

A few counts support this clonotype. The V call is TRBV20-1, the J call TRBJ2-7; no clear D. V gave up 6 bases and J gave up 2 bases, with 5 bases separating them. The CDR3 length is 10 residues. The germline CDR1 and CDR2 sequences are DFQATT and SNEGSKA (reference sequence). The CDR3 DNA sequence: TGCAGTGCCAGCACCTACGAGCAGTACTTC. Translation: CSASTYEQYF.

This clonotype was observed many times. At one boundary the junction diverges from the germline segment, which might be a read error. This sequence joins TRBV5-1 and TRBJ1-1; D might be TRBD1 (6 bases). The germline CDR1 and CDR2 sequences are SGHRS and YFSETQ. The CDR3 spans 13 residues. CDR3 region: CASSLERGTEAFF. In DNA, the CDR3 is TGTGCCAGCAGCTTAGAGAGGGGGACTGAAGCTTTCTTT.